The clone carrying this T cell receptor (beta chain) was seen a single time. This specimen comes from a study of cytomegalovirus exposure and HLA in healthy donors. Germline values: CDR1 MDHEN, CDR2 SYDVKM. V shed 2 bases and J shed 2 bases, with 13 bases lying between them. The CDR3 loop spans 15 amino acids. A multiplex PCR was run with 60 Vbeta primers and 13 Jbeta primers. Original processing methods: It was a later analysis that counted approximately 81 million unique TCR beta chains, of which 8.5 million to 12 million were shared. TCRdb's table, derived via immunoSEQ multiplex PCR, lists solely in-frame clones and lacks some. V, J and clone size derive from that table, while D and trimming were established from the DNA sequence. Found here are tens of thousands of clones, approximately 82% of them singletons; the top ten hold 1.9%.

The source of this sequence is a man aged 18 to 29 in good health and CMV-seronegative. Source material: PBMCs. The chain employs TRBV28 and TRBJ2-7; TRBD2 might be the D (5 bases). The CDR3 DNA reads TGTGCCAGCAGTTTAGGGCCCGGGGAGACCTACGAGCAGTACTTC. Translated, it gives CASSLGPGETYEQYF. The full variable domain, with the rest looked up from reference TRBV28 and TRBJ2-7, is DVKVTQSSRYLVKRTGEKVFLECVQDMDHENMFWYRQDPGLGLRLIYFSYDVKMKEKGDIPEGYSVSREKKERFSLILESASTNQTSMYLCASSLGPGETYEQYFGPGTRLTVT.